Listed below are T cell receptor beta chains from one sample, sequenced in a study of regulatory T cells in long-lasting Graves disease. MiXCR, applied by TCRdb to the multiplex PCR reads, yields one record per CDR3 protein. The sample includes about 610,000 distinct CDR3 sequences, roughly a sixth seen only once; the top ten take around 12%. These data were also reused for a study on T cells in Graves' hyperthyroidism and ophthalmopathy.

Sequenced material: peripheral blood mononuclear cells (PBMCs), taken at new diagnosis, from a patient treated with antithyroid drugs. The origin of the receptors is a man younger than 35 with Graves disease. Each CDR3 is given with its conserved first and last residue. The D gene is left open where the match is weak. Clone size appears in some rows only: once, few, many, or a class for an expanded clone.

CDR3 DNA: TGTGCCAGCAGTTTATACACTAGCGGGATCGCCTACAATGAGCAGTTCTTC
CDR3 protein: CASSLYTSGIAYNEQFF
J gene: TRBJ2-1
clone size: .
V gene: TRBV27
D gene: TRBD2

CDR3 DNA: TGTGCCAGCGGGGGAGCTAGCGGGAAATTTGAGACCCAGTACTTC
CDR3 protein: CASGGASGKFETQYF
J gene: TRBJ2-5
clone size: .
V gene: TRBV3-1
D gene: TRBD2

CDR3 DNA: TGTGCCATCACTGAGGGGACAGGGAACACTGAAGCTTTCTTT
CDR3 protein: CAITEGTGNTEAFF
J gene: TRBJ1-1
clone size: few
V gene: TRBV10-3
D gene: TRBD1

CDR3 DNA: TGTGCCAGCAGCTCCGCCGGGACAGGGAAAGCTTTCTTT
CDR3 protein: CASSSAGTGKAFF
J gene: TRBJ1-1
clone size: many
V gene: TRBV13
D gene: TRBD1

CDR3 DNA: TGCAGCGTCGTCACCCGGGGGGTGGACAATGAGCAGTTCTTC
CDR3 protein: CSVVTRGVDNEQFF
J gene: TRBJ2-1
clone size: few
V gene: TRBV29-1
D gene: TRBD2

CDR3 DNA: TGTGCCAGCAGCTTAAGGGGACAGGGGGCGGTTGGGCAAGAGACCCAGTACTTC
CDR3 protein: CASSLRGQGAVGQETQYF
J gene: TRBJ2-5
clone size: many
V gene: TRBV7-8
D gene: TRBD1

CDR3 DNA: TGCAGTGCTCCCCGGGATGAAAAACTGTTTTTT
CDR3 protein: CSAPRDEKLFF
J gene: TRBJ1-4
clone size: few
V gene: TRBV20-1
D gene: .

CDR3 DNA: TGTGCCTGCCCGCGAGGGCGGAGCTCCTACAATGAGCAGTTCTTC
CDR3 protein: CACPRGRSSYNEQFF
J gene: TRBJ2-1
clone size: .
V gene: TRBV30
D gene: .

CDR3 DNA: TGTGCCAGTAGAAACATGTCTCCGGGTAACTATGGCTACACCTTC
CDR3 protein: CASRNMSPGNYGYTF
J gene: TRBJ1-2
clone size: few
V gene: TRBV19
D gene: .

CDR3 DNA: TGTGCCAGCAGCGTAGAGCACAGCACAGATACGCAGTATTTT
CDR3 protein: CASSVEHSTDTQYF
J gene: TRBJ2-3
clone size: .
V gene: TRBV9
D gene: .

CDR3 DNA: TGTGCCAGCAGGACGGACAGGGCTTCCTACGAGCAGTACTTC
CDR3 protein: CASRTDRASYEQYF
J gene: TRBJ2-7
clone size: .
V gene: TRBV5-4
D gene: TRBD1

CDR3 DNA: TGTGCCAGCAGGAGGTCAGATACGCAGTATTTT
CDR3 protein: CASRRSDTQYF
J gene: TRBJ2-3
clone size: many
V gene: TRBV27
D gene: .

CDR3 DNA: TGCAGTGCCCTAGCGGAGAAAAACACCGGGGAGCTGTTTTTT
CDR3 protein: CSALAEKNTGELFF
J gene: TRBJ2-2
clone size: few
V gene: TRBV20-1
D gene: TRBD2

CDR3 DNA: TGTGCCAGCAGCTTAGGGGAAACAGGGCTGGGGGAGACCCAGTACTTC
CDR3 protein: CASSLGETGLGETQYF
J gene: TRBJ2-5
clone size: many
V gene: TRBV11-2
D gene: .

CDR3 DNA: TGTGCCAGCAGCCCTCGGCCCTGGACTGAGGCGGACACAGATACGCAGTATTTT
CDR3 protein: CASSPRPWTEADTDTQYF
J gene: TRBJ2-3
clone size: many
V gene: TRBV12-3/TRBV12-4
D gene: .

CDR3 DNA: TGTGCCAGCACTTCTAGCGGTACCTACAATGAGCAGTTCTTC
CDR3 protein: CASTSSGTYNEQFF
J gene: TRBJ2-1
clone size: many
V gene: TRBV28
D gene: TRBD2

CDR3 DNA: TGTGCCAGTAGTCCCCCCAGGGGGCGGGAGACCCAGTACTTC
CDR3 protein: CASSPPRGRETQYF
J gene: TRBJ2-5
clone size: .
V gene: TRBV19
D gene: TRBD1

CDR3 DNA: TGCAGTGCTCAGGCTATGACTAGCGGGAGGGCCGAAGAGACCCAGTACTTC
CDR3 protein: CSAQAMTSGRAEETQYF
J gene: TRBJ2-5
clone size: .
V gene: TRBV20-1
D gene: TRBD2

CDR3 DNA: TGTGCCAGCAGTGCGATGGGACGGTCTTCAGGGGAGCAGTACTTC
CDR3 protein: CASSAMGRSSGEQYF
J gene: TRBJ2-7
clone size: many
V gene: TRBV2
D gene: .

CDR3 DNA: TGCAGTGCTAGACTAGCACAGCAGGCCCTCCACTTT
CDR3 protein: CSARLAQQALHF
J gene: TRBJ1-6
clone size: many
V gene: TRBV20-1
D gene: .

CDR3 DNA: TGTGCCAGCAGTTTACAGGGGGGGGACACCGGGGAGCTGTTTTTT
CDR3 protein: CASSLQGGDTGELFF
J gene: TRBJ2-2
clone size: .
V gene: TRBV27
D gene: .

CDR3 DNA: TGTGCCTGGACCCCCCATTATAGTTCACCCCTCCACTTT
CDR3 protein: CAWTPHYSSPLHF
J gene: TRBJ1-6
clone size: few
V gene: TRBV30
D gene: .

CDR3 DNA: TGTGCCTGGAGTGCCCAATTACTCTACGAGCAGTACTTC
CDR3 protein: CAWSAQLLYEQYF
J gene: TRBJ2-7
clone size: few
V gene: TRBV30
D gene: .

CDR3 DNA: TGTGCCAGCAGTCCTGACAGGGGACGGTACAATGAGCAGTTCTTC
CDR3 protein: CASSPDRGRYNEQFF
J gene: TRBJ2-1
clone size: many
V gene: TRBV27
D gene: TRBD1

CDR3 DNA: TGTGCCTGTGGATCCGGGACAGGAGCCTACGAGCAGTACTTC
CDR3 protein: CACGSGTGAYEQYF
J gene: TRBJ2-7
clone size: .
V gene: TRBV19
D gene: TRBD1

CDR3 DNA: TGCGCCAGCAGCTTGGGTGGACCCACAGGGGGCACTGAAGCTTTCTTT
CDR3 protein: CASSLGGPTGGTEAFF
J gene: TRBJ1-1
clone size: few
V gene: TRBV5-1
D gene: TRBD1

CDR3 DNA: TGTGCCACCAGTGCGGGAGGAGAGACCCAGTACTTC
CDR3 protein: CATSAGGETQYF
J gene: TRBJ2-5
clone size: few
V gene: TRBV25-1
D gene: TRBD2

CDR3 DNA: TGTGCCAGCAGTGATACAGGGAATGGTCAGCCCCAGCATTTT
CDR3 protein: CASSDTGNGQPQHF
J gene: TRBJ1-5
clone size: many
V gene: TRBV12-3/TRBV12-4
D gene: .

CDR3 DNA: TGCAGTGCGAGAGGACAGGGGTTTGGTAGGACTGAAGCTTTCTTT
CDR3 protein: CSARGQGFGRTEAFF
J gene: TRBJ1-1
clone size: .
V gene: TRBV20-1
D gene: TRBD1

CDR3 DNA: TGCAGTGCTAGGGACTTCGACCGATCCCTGACCCAGTACTTC
CDR3 protein: CSARDFDRSLTQYF
J gene: TRBJ2-5
clone size: few
V gene: TRBV20-1
D gene: .

CDR3 DNA: TGTGCCACCAGTGACCGGACAGGGGGCTCAGAGACCCAGTACTTC
CDR3 protein: CATSDRTGGSETQYF
J gene: TRBJ2-5
clone size: few
V gene: TRBV24-1
D gene: TRBD1

CDR3 DNA: TGCAGTGCTACCCGGACTAGCGGGAGCGACGAGCAGTACTTC
CDR3 protein: CSATRTSGSDEQYF
J gene: TRBJ2-7
clone size: few
V gene: TRBV20-1
D gene: TRBD2

CDR3 DNA: TGTGCCAGCAGCTTAGATCCGGGGGTAGCTTGGATGAACACTGAAGCTTTCTTT
CDR3 protein: CASSLDPGVAWMNTEAFF
J gene: TRBJ1-1
clone size: .
V gene: TRBV7-9
D gene: .

CDR3 DNA: TGCGCCAGCAGCTTTGGACAGCCTAGCAACACCATATATTTT
CDR3 protein: CASSFGQPSNTIYF
J gene: TRBJ1-3
clone size: .
V gene: TRBV5-1
D gene: .

CDR3 DNA: TGCAGCGTGTGTGAGGCTAGCTCCTACAATGAGCAGTTCTTC
CDR3 protein: CSVCEASSYNEQFF
J gene: TRBJ2-1
clone size: many
V gene: TRBV29-1
D gene: .

CDR3 DNA: TGTGCCAGCAGGGGAGTAGGGCGTGGTGAGCAGTTCTTC
CDR3 protein: CASRGVGRGEQFF
J gene: TRBJ2-1
clone size: few
V gene: TRBV2
D gene: .

CDR3 DNA: TGTGCCAGCAGCTTGAGGACGGGATTTGACGAGCAGTACTTC
CDR3 protein: CASSLRTGFDEQYF
J gene: TRBJ2-7
clone size: few
V gene: TRBV13
D gene: .

CDR3 DNA: TGTGCCAGCAGTTTGGGGGACAGGAGAACTTATAATTCACCCCTCCACTTT
CDR3 protein: CASSLGDRRTYNSPLHF
J gene: TRBJ1-6
clone size: many
V gene: TRBV28
D gene: TRBD1

CDR3 DNA: TGTGCCAGCAGTATAGGGAGTCGCAATCAGCCCCAGCATTTT
CDR3 protein: CASSIGSRNQPQHF
J gene: TRBJ1-5
clone size: .
V gene: TRBV27
D gene: .

CDR3 DNA: TGTGCCAGCAGCTTAGCGTTTCTTGGGAGCGGCCAAGAGACCCAGTACTTC
CDR3 protein: CASSLAFLGSGQETQYF
J gene: TRBJ2-5
clone size: .
V gene: TRBV11-2
D gene: .

CDR3 DNA: TGCGCCAGCAGCCAAGAGGGTACTGTATTTCGGGATGAGCAGTTCTTC
CDR3 protein: CASSQEGTVFRDEQFF
J gene: TRBJ2-1
clone size: few
V gene: TRBV4-1
D gene: .

CDR3 DNA: TGTGCCAGCAGTTACACCAGCTCCTATAATTCACCCCTCCACTTT
CDR3 protein: CASSYTSSYNSPLHF
J gene: TRBJ1-6
clone size: .
V gene: TRBV6-5
D gene: .